Listed here are 4 T cell receptor beta chains from one sample, sequenced in a study of graft-versus-host responses after intestinal transplantation. The antigens for these receptors are not known. Using immunoSEQ multiplex PCR, the repertoire was profiled, and TCRdb retains in-frame clones only, with some absent. This table has 140,000 or so clones, approximately 91% appearing once. The starting material was unstimulated CD4+ T cells sorted from spleen or lymph node cells, obtained before intestinal transplant. The receptors come from a human donor who received an intestinal transplant.

The chain combines TRBV18 with TRBJ2-5; no clear D gene. The CDR3 totals 14 residues. V gave up 2 bases and J gave up 4 bases, with 11 bases separating them. CDR1 is KGHSH and CDR2 is LQKENI in the germline V gene. The CDR3 DNA sequence: TGTGCCAGCTCACCAAGCCCCGCCCCAGAGACCCAGTACTTC. Residues: CASSPSPAPETQYF.

V is TRBV10-3 and J is TRBJ2-1; 9 nucleotides match TRBD1. The junction had 9 bases not matched to a gene; V was cut back by 1 base and J by 14 bases. This CDR3 spans 14 amino acids. From germline, CDR1 is ENHRY and CDR2 SYGVKD. The CDR3 here is CAISELLGTGREFF. CDR3 DNA: TGTGCCATCAGTGAGTTATTGGGGACAGGGAGGGAGTTCTTC.

The chain employs TRBV4-1 and TRBJ1-2; D remains ambiguous. The V end lost 1 base, the J end lost 4 bases, and 13 bases lay between the germline ends. Germline CDR1 is MGHRA and CDR2 is YSYEKL. This CDR3 comprises 15 residues. The CDR3 is CASSQGSEVSYGYTF. CDR3 sequence (DNA): TGCGCCAGCAGCCAAGGGTCGGAAGTTAGCTATGGCTACACCTTC.

The chain links TRBV5-4 to TRBJ2-1, with 9 bases matching TRBD2. This CDR3 is 14 amino acids long. Germline-derived CDR1 and CDR2 are SGHNT and YYREEE (reference sequence). The ends lost 1 base at V and 8 bases at J; junction bases unmatched: 4. CDR3 loop: CASSLRLAVYEQFF. DNA for the CDR3: TGTGCCAGCAGCTTGAGACTAGCGGTTTATGAGCAGTTCTTC.